The rows below give T cell receptor beta chains drawn from one sample of a study of CD8 T cells in Susac syndrome. TCRdb called the immunoSEQ multiplex PCR reads again in MiXCR, with one record for every CDR3 protein. The data show about 73,000 distinct CDR3 sequences, just under 95% seen once. Sequencing was done on a sample of CD8+ T cells from PBMCs. These receptors were taken from a human donor with multiple sclerosis. Each CDR3 is given with its conserved first and last residue. D genes are given only for firm matches. The size field is filled for only some rows; it gives once, few, many or a size class.

V gene,clone size,D gene,J gene,CDR3 protein,CDR3 DNA
TRBV7-2,NA,NA,TRBJ2-1,CASSLVPRGAGFNNEQFF,TGTGCCAGCAGCTTAGTTCCGAGGGGAGCGGGCTTTAACAATGAGCAGTTCTTC
TRBV11-2,NA,NA,TRBJ1-5,CASSFEAVSNQPQHF,TGTGCCAGCAGCTTCGAGGCAGTTAGCAATCAGCCCCAGCATTTT
TRBV27,NA,NA,TRBJ1-5,CASSQIGEQPQHF,TGTGCCAGCAGTCAGATAGGGGAACAGCCCCAGCATTTT
TRBV3-1,NA,TRBD2,TRBJ2-3,CASSLTLAGADTQYF,TGTGCCAGCAGCCTAACACTAGCGGGGGCAGATACGCAGTATTTT
TRBV6-5,NA,NA,TRBJ2-7,CASASAASYEQYF,TGTGCCAGCGCTTCGGCGGCGTCCTACGAGCAGTACTTC
TRBV27,NA,NA,TRBJ1-6,CASSPDPGGSPLHF,TGTGCCAGCAGCCCGGATCCCGGTGGTTCACCCCTCCACTTT
TRBV6-2/TRBV6-3,NA,NA,TRBJ2-7,CASLSGYEQYF,TGTGCCAGCCTCTCAGGCTACGAGCAGTACTTC
TRBV29-1,NA,TRBD2,TRBJ2-3,CSVEDSSGGPDTQYF,TGCAGCGTTGAGGACTCTAGCGGGGGACCAGATACGCAGTATTTT
TRBV12-3/TRBV12-4,NA,TRBD1,TRBJ2-7,CASSLQGAGREQYF,TGTGCCAGCAGCCTACAGGGGGCCGGTCGCGAGCAGTACTTC
TRBV6-6,once,NA,TRBJ1-2,CASSRDSTGAYGYTF,TGTGCCAGCAGCCGTGATTCAACAGGCGCCTATGGCTACACCTTC
TRBV4-1,once,NA,TRBJ1-2,CASSQEGRLGDGYTF,TGCGCCAGCAGCCAAGAAGGACGTCTTGGGGATGGCTACACCTTC
TRBV6-5,NA,NA,TRBJ1-1,CASSHSNTEAFF,TGTGCCAGCAGTCACAGTAACACTGAAGCTTTCTTT
TRBV30,NA,NA,TRBJ1-2,CAWSPFTDYGYTF,TGTGCCTGGAGCCCTTTTACAGATTATGGCTACACCTTC
TRBV6-5,NA,NA,TRBJ2-3,CASSYEGSATDTQYF,TGTGCCAGCAGTTACGAGGGGAGCGCCACAGATACGCAGTATTTT
TRBV7-3,NA,NA,TRBJ1-2,CASSLEGNYGYTF,TGTGCCAGCAGCTTAGAGGGGAACTATGGCTACACCTTC
TRBV27,once,NA,TRBJ1-1,CASSLSGGTEAFF,TGTGCCAGCAGTTTATCAGGGGGGACTGAAGCTTTCTTT